This T cell receptor beta chain was obtained from a study of T cell repertoires in cytomegalovirus infection. Overall study: The study used recently identified HLA-C-restricted and well-studied HLA-B-restricted CMV epitopes. From public TCR beta signatures came an indication of both CMV infection and matching HLA type.

Study observations and caveats: In two of eight donors, the top clonotype was HLA-C-restricted CMV-specific.

As regards this clonotype: What it binds is not known.

TCRdb itself ran the reads through MiXCR, one entry per CDR3 protein. The sample has roughly 920,000 distinct CDR3 sequences, more than 25% seen once. Source: cultured CD8+ T cells from PBMCs, taken from culture after CMV antigen stimulation. The TCR comes from a human donor in good health (CMV status not recorded). Some clones in this sample may be carry-over from other donors' samples.

CDR3 DNA: TGTGCCAGCAGTCCCCTCACCCGGGGGACTGAAGCTTTCTTT. It codes for CASSPLTRGTEAFF. The genes are TRBV28 and TRBJ1-1, with a weak D call TRBD1 (5 bases). Germline CDR1 MDHEN, CDR2 SYDVKM. V dropped 5 bases and J dropped 5 bases, with 15 bases sitting between them. The CDR3 contains 14 residues.